The 32 T cell receptor beta chains reported below all come from one sample, sequenced in a study of CD8 T cells in ankylosing spondylitis. TCRdb fed the 5' RACE reads into MiXCR, producing one record per CDR3 protein. The data show under 400,000 distinct CDR3 sequences, 11% seen once. The sequenced material came from blood, either unsorted or a sorted T cell fraction (not recorded which). The source is a female donor with ankylosing spondylitis or in good health (not recorded which).

Worth noting for this clonotype: Lacking the conserved final phenylalanine or tryptophan, this CDR3 likely reflects a read error. For the CDR3, the DNA is TGTGCCGCCCTAGAAACGGGGAATGAGCAGTTCCTC. Amino acids: CAALETGNEQFL. V usage is TRBV19 and J usage is TRBJ2-1, with D possibly matching TRBD2 (5 bases). The CDR3 spans 12 residues. V shed 11 bases and J shed 7 bases, with 15 bases lying between them. Germline values: CDR1 LNHDA, CDR2 SQIVND (reference sequence).

This clonotype has a handful of counts. This chain connects TRBV3-1 to TRBJ1-3; no clear D gene. The CDR3 is made up of 15 amino acids. V was shortened by 0 bases and J by 3 bases, with 9 bases between the two germline ends. From germline, CDR1 is LGHDT and CDR2 YNNKEL (reference sequence). Written as DNA, the CDR3 is TGTGCCAGCAGCCAAGAATTGGTCAATGGAAACACCATATATTTT. Amino acid sequence: CASSQELVNGNTIYF.

This clonotype was picked up many times. Written as DNA, the CDR3 is TGTGCCAGCAGCTTAGATCCGCCTAAGTCCACAGATACGCAGTATTTT. Translating it yields CASSLDPPKSTDTQYF. The chain employs TRBV7-2 and TRBJ2-3; no reliable D call. The V end was cut by 1 base, the J end by 2 bases, with 13 bases between. Germline-derived CDR1 and CDR2 are SGHTA and FQGNSA. The CDR3 sequence is 16 residues long.

This clonotype showed up just a few times. The V call is TRBV7-9, the J call TRBJ2-7; 11 bases match TRBD1. The V gene's germline CDR1 is SEHNR and CDR2 FQNEAQ (reference sequence). V shed 4 bases and J 3 bases; nucleotides not matched to a gene: 5. The CDR3 has 15 amino acids. The CDR3: CASSSWTGGDYEQYF. CDR3 DNA sequence: TGTGCCAGCAGCTCGTGGACAGGGGGCGACTACGAGCAGTACTTC.

V usage is TRBV14 and J usage is TRBJ2-2, with TRBD1 identical over 9 bases. Germline CDR1 is SGHDN and CDR2 is FVKESK. This CDR3 has 16 residues. V shed 5 bases, J shed 7 bases, and the junction held 11 bases outside the gene matches. CDR3 bases: TGTGCCAGCAGCTCCTCGAACAGGGGGCATATCGGGGAGCTGTTTTTT. It translates to CASSSSNRGHIGELFF. Using reference TRBV14 and TRBJ2-2 for the parts outside the CDR3, the full variable domain is EAGVTQFPSHSVIEKGQTVTLRCDPISGHDNLYWYRRVMGKEIKFLLHFVKESKQDESGMPNNRFLAERTGGTYSTLKVQPAELEDSGVYFCASSSSNRGHIGELFFGEGSRLTVL.

On this clonotype itself: A much larger clone lies one base from this, so it may be a read error. The chain carries TRBV5-1 and TRBJ1-1; the D gene is possibly TRBD1 (5 bases). The CDR3 sequence is 13 residues long. Looked up from germline, CDR1 is SGHRS and CDR2 is YFSETQ. The CDR3 loop is CASSLARGVEALF. The CDR3 bases are TGCGCCAGCAGCTTGGCCCGGGGGGTTGAAGCTCTCTTT.

About this clonotype: This may come from a read error, since a much larger clone is one base off. The chain joins TRBV24-1 to TRBJ2-1; TRBD1 might be the D (6 bases). Germline V lookup: CDR1 KGHDR, CDR2 SFDVKD. The CDR3 contains 17 residues. Trimming removed 2 bases at V and 4 bases at J, with 17 bases between. CDR3 coding DNA: TGTGCCACCAGTGATTGGACAGCCCAGAACCTTTACAATGAGCAGTTCTTC. Its protein product is CATSDWTAQNLYNEQFF.

This clonotype has ten or more counts. J is TRBJ2-2 and V is TRBV5-8; TRBD1 aligns across 8 bases. CDR3 length: 17 residues. Germline V CDR1 and CDR2: SGHTS, YDEGEE. Unmatched junction bases numbered 11, after V lost 2 bases and J lost 5 bases. CDR3 in amino acids: CASSFRTGTGITGELFF. In DNA form, the CDR3 reads TGTGCCAGCAGCTTCCGGACAGGGACGGGCATTACCGGGGAGCTGTTTTTT.

Ten or more counts support this clonotype. The V and J genes are TRBV7-2 and TRBJ1-1; possibly TRBD1 for D (6 bases). Germline loops: CDR1 SGHTA, CDR2 FQGNSA. The V end lost 4 bases, the J end lost 4 bases, and 13 bases lay between the germline ends. The CDR3 sequence is 14 residues long. The CDR3 loop reads CASSSGGRRTEAFF. The CDR3 region has the DNA TGTGCCAGCAGCTCGGGGGGCCGGCGCACTGAAGCTTTCTTT.

In DNA, the CDR3 is TGTGCCAGCAGCTACAGAACAGGGGGCGAACCCTACGAGCAGTACTTC. Translating it yields CASSYRTGGEPYEQYF. The J gene is TRBJ2-7, the V gene TRBV7-9; 9 nucleotides align to TRBD1. The junction had 9 bases not matched to a gene; V was cut back by 4 bases and J by 2 bases. The CDR3 runs 16 residues. The germline V gene encodes CDR1 SEHNR and CDR2 FQNEAQ (reference sequence).

At least ten counts were recorded for this clonotype. The CDR3 sequence is CAIGGTGPRETQYF. CDR3 nucleotide sequence: TGTGCCATCGGGGGGACAGGACCTAGGGAGACCCAGTACTTC. J is TRBJ2-5 and V is TRBV10-3, with 8 bases aligning to TRBD1. Trimming cost V 8 bases and J 5 bases; bases outside gene matches: 10. The CDR3 loop spans 14 amino acids. Per germline, CDR1 ENHRY and CDR2 SYGVKD.

This clonotype showed up just a few times. V is TRBV20-1 and J is TRBJ1-1; D is unclear. The CDR3 consists of 13 residues. Per germline, CDR1 DFQATT and CDR2 SNEGSKA (reference sequence). The V end was cut by 5 bases, the J end by 3 bases, with 13 bases between. The CDR3: CSALEGTDTEAFF. The CDR3 nucleotides are TGCAGTGCTTTAGAGGGTACGGACACTGAAGCTTTCTTT.

This clonotype was found many times. The CDR3 DNA reads as TGCAGTGCTCCCCCGACAGGGAGGACTGAAGCTTTCTTT. As protein: CSAPPTGRTEAFF. This chain joins TRBV20-1 and TRBJ1-1; 7 positions match TRBD1. The CDR3 spans 13 residues. V lost 5 bases, J lost 5 bases, and 8 bases stayed unmatched. Per the germline V gene, CDR1 is DFQATT and CDR2 is SNEGSKA (reference sequence).

The chain employs TRBV5-6 and TRBJ2-5; D assignment may be TRBD1 or TRBD2 (5 bases each). The ends were cut back, 4 bases at V and 3 bases at J, with 16 bases in the middle. Germline CDR1 reads SGHDT; CDR2 reads YYEEEE. The CDR3 consists of 15 residues. CDR3 nucleotide sequence: TGTGCCAGCAGCGTCAGGACCCTGGGGGAAGAGACCCAGTACTTC. Translation: CASSVRTLGEETQYF.

The chain has TRBV5-4 and TRBJ2-7; tentative D call: TRBD1 (5 bases). Deletions cut 1 base from V and 3 bases from J, with 11 bases between. The V gene's germline CDR1 is SGHNT and CDR2 YYREEE (reference sequence). The CDR3 is 14 residues long. The CDR3 loop reads CASSLTQGVYEQYF. The CDR3 DNA sequence: TGTGCCAGCAGCTTGACGCAGGGTGTCTACGAGCAGTACTTC. Complete variable domain (other parts from reference TRBV5-4 and TRBJ2-7): ETGVTQSPTHLIKTRGQQVTLRCSSQSGHNTVSWYQQALGQGPQFIFQYYREEENGRGNFPPRFSGLQFPNYSSELNVNALELDDSALYLCASSLTQGVYEQYFGPGTRLTVT.

This clonotype showed up just a few times. CDR3 bases: TGTGCCAGCAGCTTATTGAACGGCCAAATGGGATACGAGCAGTACTTC. Its protein product is CASSLLNGQMGYEQYF. V usage is TRBV7-6 and J usage is TRBJ2-7; D is ambiguous. The CDR3 is 16 amino acids. The germline V gene has CDR1 SGHVS and CDR2 FNYEAQ. V was pared by 2 bases and J by 4 bases, with 18 bases between.

At least ten counts were recorded for this clonotype. CDR3 residues: CSARWENEQFF. The CDR3 region has the DNA TGCAGTGCTAGATGGGAGAATGAGCAGTTCTTC. The chain has TRBV20-1 and TRBJ2-1; a weak D match, TRBD2 (5 bases). With 2 bases removed from V and 7 bases from J, the gap between germline ends came to 6 bases. This CDR3 has 11 residues. CDR1 and CDR2 from the germline V gene are DFQATT and SNEGSKA (reference sequence).

This clonotype was picked up a small number of times. The rearrangement joins TRBV28 to TRBJ2-1, with D tentatively TRBD1 or TRBD2 (5 bases each). CDR1 and CDR2 (germline): MDHEN, SYDVKM. V lost 3 bases and J 8 bases, leaving 14 bases between the germline ends. CDR3 length: 14 residues. CDR3: CASSFLGEMDEQFF. The CDR3 DNA is TGTGCCAGCAGTTTTTTAGGGGAGATGGATGAGCAGTTCTTC.

This clonotype was counted at least ten times. The rearrangement uses TRBV20-1 and TRBJ2-7, with TRBD1 matching 9 bases. This CDR3 comprises 14 residues. With 7 bases clipped from V and 0 bases from J, the junction kept 7 bases outside the gene matches. Per the germline V gene, CDR1 is DFQATT and CDR2 is SNEGSKA (reference sequence). In nucleotides, the CDR3 is TGCAGTGTACCGGGACAGGGAAGCTCCTACGAGCAGTACTTC. Translating gives CSVPGQGSSYEQYF.

The chain's CDR3 is CSASSPDRISNQPQHF. The CDR3 coding sequence is TGCAGTGCTAGTTCCCCGGACAGAATTAGCAATCAGCCCCAGCATTTT. This chain joins TRBV20-1 and TRBJ1-5; maybe TRBD1 (6 bases). The V gene lost 3 bases and the J gene lost 0 bases, with 15 bases spanning the gap. The CDR3 is 16 amino acids. Germline assignment: CDR1 DFQATT and CDR2 SNEGSKA (reference sequence).

This clonotype was counted at least ten times. The chain uses TRBV12-3 or TRBV12-4 and TRBJ1-1; D call uncertain. V gave up 8 bases and J gave up 6 bases, with 19 bases separating them. The CDR3 is made up of 14 amino acids. The CDR3 DNA reads as TGTGCCAGCTTAGGGAGGAGGAGCAGTGCTGAAGCTTTCTTT. It encodes CASLGRRSSAEAFF.

The V gene is TRBV7-9, the J gene TRBJ2-5; 10 bases line up with TRBD2. Per germline, CDR1 SEHNR and CDR2 FQNEAQ (reference sequence). V was clipped by 5 bases and J by 5 bases; unmatched bases: 5. The CDR3 runs 14 residues. CDR3 sequence: CASSLLAGVETQYF. The CDR3 coding sequence is TGTGCCAGCAGCCTGCTAGCGGGAGTGGAGACCCAGTACTTC.

The chain carries TRBV7-2 and TRBJ2-1; possibly TRBD1 for D (5 bases). Trimming left V 4 bases short and J 13 bases short, with 20 bases between. The CDR3 sequence is 14 residues long. CDR1 and CDR2 from the germline V gene are SGHTA and FQGNSA. This CDR3 is CASSSTGVPSPQFF. The CDR3 DNA reads TGTGCCAGCAGCTCCACAGGCGTCCCCTCCCCCCAGTTCTTC.

This clonotype showed up many times. This chain links TRBV7-2 with TRBJ1-4, with 8 positions matching TRBD1. J gave up 7 bases and V 4 bases, and 5 bases lay outside the gene matches. Germline loops: CDR1 SGHTA, CDR2 FQGNSA. This CDR3 is 14 amino acids long. The CDR3 sequence is CASSSGQGREKLFF. The CDR3 DNA reads TGTGCCAGCAGCTCTGGACAGGGACGTGAAAAACTGTTTTTT.

This clonotype was seen many times. The genes are TRBV20-1 and TRBJ2-7; a possible D gene is TRBD1 (5 bases). Trimming took off 0 bases at V and 5 bases at J, with 17 bases between the two ends. The CDR3 is 15 amino acids. Looked up from germline, CDR1 is DFQATT and CDR2 is SNEGSKA (reference sequence). The CDR3: CSARDLTVTLHEQYF. The CDR3 nucleotides are TGCAGTGCTAGAGATCTGACAGTTACGCTCCACGAGCAGTACTTC.

This clonotype was detected only once. This may be a read error, as it is one base from a much larger clone. The chain combines TRBV9 with TRBJ2-6; no reliable D call. Germline V gene data show CDR1 as SGDLS and CDR2 as YYNGEE. The CDR3 consists of 15 residues. The CDR3 DNA reads TGTGCCAGCAGCGTAGGGCCTGCTGGGGTCAACGTCCTGACTTTC. Amino acid sequence: CASSVGPAGVNVLTF.

This clonotype was observed many times. J is TRBJ1-6 and V is TRBV6-1; TRBD1 matches 7 bases. There are 15 residues in the CDR3. CDR1 is MNHNS and CDR2 is SASEGT in the germline V gene. The V segment lost 6 bases and the J segment 9 bases; nucleotides outside the gene matches: 11. Here the CDR3 reads CASRLNRGNGSPLHF. DNA for the CDR3: TGTGCCAGCAGGCTGAACAGGGGCAATGGTTCACCCCTCCACTTT.

The V and J genes are TRBV7-9 and TRBJ2-7; 11 bases match TRBD1. The CDR3 is 14 amino acids. The germline gives CDR1 SEHNR, CDR2 FQNEAQ (reference sequence). The V segment lost 5 bases and the J segment 4 bases; nucleotides outside the gene matches: 4. This CDR3 reads CASSDGTGGYEQYF. DNA for the CDR3: TGTGCCAGCAGCGACGGGACAGGGGGTTACGAGCAGTACTTC.

The CDR3 sequence: CSARNGGEQYF. CDR3 coding DNA: TGCAGTGCTAGAAACGGGGGCGAGCAGTACTTC. The J gene is TRBJ2-7, the V gene TRBV20-1, with D tentatively TRBD2 (6 bases). The CDR3 contains 11 residues. Trimming removed 2 bases from V and 6 bases from J, with 8 bases in between. The V gene's germline CDR1 is DFQATT and CDR2 SNEGSKA (reference sequence).

This clonotype appeared many times. V and J are TRBV7-9 and TRBJ2-7; no reliable D call. This CDR3 is 12 amino acids long. Germline CDR1 and CDR2: SEHNR and FQNEAQ (reference sequence). V lost 2 bases and J lost 4, with 6 bases in between. CDR3 amino acids: CASSLTFYEQYF. CDR3 in DNA: TGTGCCAGCAGCTTAACTTTTTACGAGCAGTACTTC. Complete variable domain (other parts from reference TRBV7-9 and TRBJ2-7): DTGVSQNPRHKITKRGQNVTFRCDPISEHNRLYWYRQTLGQGPEFLTYFQNEAQLEKSRLLSDRFSAERPKGSFSTLEIQRTEQGDSAMYLCASSLTFYEQYFGPGTRLTVT.

The chain is built from TRBV29-1 and TRBJ2-5; no firm D call. Germline V gene lookup returns CDR1 SQVTM and CDR2 ANQGSEA. The CDR3 totals 13 residues. V was shortened by 3 bases and J by 5 bases, with 13 bases between the two germline ends. The CDR3 region is CSVEVAVGETQYF. CDR3 in DNA: TGCAGCGTTGAGGTTGCCGTAGGGGAGACCCAGTACTTC.

The sample holds a few counts of this clonotype. The chain carries TRBV20-1 and TRBJ1-5; TRBD1 is a possible D gene (6 bases). The CDR3 sequence is 14 residues long. The V gene's germline CDR1 is DFQATT and CDR2 SNEGSKA (reference sequence). V gave up 5 bases and J gave up 3 bases, with 14 bases separating them. The CDR3 spells CSASTGQFNQPQHF. In DNA form, the CDR3 reads TGCAGTGCTTCAACCGGACAGTTCAATCAGCCCCAGCATTTT.